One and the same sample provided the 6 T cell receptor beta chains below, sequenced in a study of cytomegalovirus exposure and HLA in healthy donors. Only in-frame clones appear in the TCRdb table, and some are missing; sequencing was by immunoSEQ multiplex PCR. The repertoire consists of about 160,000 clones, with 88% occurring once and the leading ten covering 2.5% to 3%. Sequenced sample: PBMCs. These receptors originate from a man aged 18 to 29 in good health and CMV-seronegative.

CDR3 coding DNA: TGTGCCAGCAGTTCAACTGGACTAGCGGGGGGCCCACGAGGGGAGACCCAGTACTTC. Protein: CASSSTGLAGGPRGETQYF. The chain carries TRBV27 and TRBJ2-5, with TRBD2 identical over 14 bases. The germline gives CDR1 MNHEY, CDR2 SMNVEV (reference sequence). The V and J ends lost 4 bases and 5 bases, in that order; junction bases with no gene match: 15. The CDR3 runs to 19 residues.

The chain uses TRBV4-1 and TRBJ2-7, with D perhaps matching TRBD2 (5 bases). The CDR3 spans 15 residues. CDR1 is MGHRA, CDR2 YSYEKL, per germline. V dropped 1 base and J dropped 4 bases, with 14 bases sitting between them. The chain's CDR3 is CASSQARDRRYEQYF. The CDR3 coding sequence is TGCGCCAGCAGCCAAGCCCGGGATCGTAGATACGAGCAGTACTTC.

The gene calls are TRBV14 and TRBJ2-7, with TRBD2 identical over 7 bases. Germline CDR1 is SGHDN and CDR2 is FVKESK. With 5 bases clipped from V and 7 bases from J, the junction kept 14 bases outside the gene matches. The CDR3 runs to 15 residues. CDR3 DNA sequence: TGTGCCAGCAGCAAACGGGCGGGAGTAGTATGGGAGCAGTACTTC. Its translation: CASSKRAGVVWEQYF. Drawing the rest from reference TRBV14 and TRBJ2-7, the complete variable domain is EAGVTQFPSHSVIEKGQTVTLRCDPISGHDNLYWYRRVMGKEIKFLLHFVKESKQDESGMPNNRFLAERTGGTYSTLKVQPAELEDSGVYFCASSKRAGVVWEQYFGPGTRLTVT.

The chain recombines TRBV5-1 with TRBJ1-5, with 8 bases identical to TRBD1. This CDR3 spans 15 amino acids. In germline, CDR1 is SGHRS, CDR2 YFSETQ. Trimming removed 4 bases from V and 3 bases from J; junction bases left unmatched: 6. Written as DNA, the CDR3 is TGCGCCAGCAGCGCAGGACAGGGCCTCAATCAGCCCCAGCATTTT. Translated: CASSAGQGLNQPQHF.

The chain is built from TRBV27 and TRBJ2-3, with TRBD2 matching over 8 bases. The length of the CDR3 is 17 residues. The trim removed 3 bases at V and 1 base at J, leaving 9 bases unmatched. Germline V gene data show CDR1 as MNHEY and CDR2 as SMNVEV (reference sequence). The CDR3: CASSLLQIAGRTDTQYF. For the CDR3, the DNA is TGTGCCAGCAGTTTGCTACAGATAGCGGGACGCACAGATACGCAGTATTTT.

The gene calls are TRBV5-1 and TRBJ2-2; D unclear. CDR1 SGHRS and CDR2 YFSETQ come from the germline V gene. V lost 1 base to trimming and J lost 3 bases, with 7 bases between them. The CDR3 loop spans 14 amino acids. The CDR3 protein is CASSLIGDTGELFF. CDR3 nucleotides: TGCGCCAGCAGCTTGATAGGAGACACCGGGGAGCTGTTTTTT.